Listed below are T cell receptor beta chains from one sample, sequenced in a study of technical replicates of blood from several donors. Assay: immunoSEQ multiplex PCR; the TCRdb copy retains only in-frame clones and omits some. The sample includes approximately 90,000 clones, about 95% of them seen just once. Sequencing was performed on T cells isolated from PBMCs. The receptors come from a human donor in good health. Both conserved end residues are part of each CDR3. The order of the fields is V gene, clone size, J gene, D gene, CDR3 protein, CDR3 DNA. D genes are given only for firm matches. The size entry is marked missing in some rows and otherwise reads once, few, many or a size class.

TRBV5-8	NA	TRBJ1-4	NA	CASSLAVLNEKLFF	TGTGCCAGCAGCTTGGCCGTTCTTAATGAAAAACTGTTTTTT
TRBV30	NA	TRBJ2-2	NA	CAWSSGQPNTGELFF	TGTGCCTGGAGTTCAGGGCAGCCTAACACCGGGGAGCTGTTTTTT
TRBV7-2	NA	TRBJ1-5	NA	CASSLMAGNNQPQHF	TGTGCCAGCAGCTTAATGGCAGGGAACAATCAGCCCCAGCATTTT
TRBV7-2	NA	TRBJ1-4	NA	CASSVSRDKNEKLFF	TGTGCCAGCAGTGTTTCTCGGGACAAGAATGAAAAACTGTTTTTT
TRBV9	NA	TRBJ2-7	NA	CASSAGTRDYDEQYF	TGTGCCAGCAGCGCCGGGACAAGGGATTACGACGAGCAGTACTTC
TRBV6-1	NA	TRBJ2-1	NA	CASSDYNRGEQFF	TGTGCCAGCAGTGATTATAATCGGGGGGAGCAGTTCTTC
TRBV19	NA	TRBJ2-7	TRBD1	CASGQGPGGPYEQYF	TGTGCCAGCGGACAGGGCCCAGGAGGGCCCTACGAGCAGTACTTC
TRBV19	NA	TRBJ2-6	NA	CASSIASSGANVLTF	TGTGCCAGTAGTATCGCTAGCTCTGGGGCCAACGTCCTGACTTTC
TRBV7-2	once	TRBJ1-1	NA	CAYRVRGGTEAFF	TGTGCGTACAGGGTCAGAGGGGGAACTGAAGCTTTCTTT
TRBV2	NA	TRBJ1-4	TRBD1	CASSPKGQGLTPNEKLFF	TGTGCCAGCAGCCCTAAAGGACAGGGACTGACCCCTAATGAAAAACTGTTTTTT
TRBV5-8	NA	TRBJ1-1	NA	CASSLGQPEAFF	TGTGCCAGCAGCTTGGGACAGCCCGAAGCTTTCTTT
TRBV4-1	NA	TRBJ1-3	NA	CASSQGPGTGNTIYF	TGCGCCAGCAGCCAAGGGCCAGGAACTGGAAACACCATATATTTT
TRBV5-1	NA	TRBJ2-7	NA	CASSASQGFYEQYF	TGCGCCAGCAGCGCTTCACAGGGTTTCTACGAGCAGTACTTC
TRBV27	NA	TRBJ2-7	TRBD1	CASSLYWVGQGRYEQYF	TGTGCCAGCAGTTTATATTGGGTGGGACAGGGGAGATACGAGCAGTACTTC
TRBV18	NA	TRBJ2-1	TRBD2	CASSPTSGGIYNEQFF	TGTGCCAGCTCACCTACTAGCGGGGGCATCTACAATGAGCAGTTCTTC
TRBV7-9	NA	TRBJ2-7	TRBD1	CASSRLGGTGTYEQYF	TGTGCCAGCAGCCGCCTAGGCGGGACAGGGACCTACGAGCAGTACTTC
TRBV2	NA	TRBJ2-3	TRBD2	CASSEGLAGVEDTQYF	TGTGCCAGCAGTGAGGGACTAGCGGGAGTGGAAGATACGCAGTATTTT
TRBV5-1	NA	TRBJ2-7	NA	CASSPDSSSYEQYF	TGCGCCAGCAGCCCTGACAGCTCCTCCTACGAGCAGTACTTC
TRBV30	NA	TRBJ2-3	TRBD2	CAWSAYLGTSGGRSDTQYF	TGTGCCTGGAGTGCGTATCTAGGGACTAGCGGGGGGCGATCGGATACGCAGTATTTT
TRBV28	NA	TRBJ1-2	NA	CASSPAQTHGYTF	TGTGCCAGCAGTCCCGCCCAGACACATGGCTACACCTTC
TRBV5-1	once	TRBJ2-1	TRBD1	CASSRDREQFF	TGCGCCAGCAGCAGGGACAGGGAGCAGTTCTTC
TRBV5-6	NA	TRBJ2-7	TRBD1	CASTGTGGYEQYF	TGTGCCAGCACCGGGACAGGGGGCTACGAGCAGTACTTC
TRBV7-9	NA	TRBJ2-2	TRBD1	CASSPSGGPLSGELFF	TGTGCCAGCAGCCCTTCAGGGGGACCCCTTTCCGGGGAGCTGTTTTTT
TRBV4-1	NA	TRBJ1-1	NA	CASSQVGADTEAFF	TGCGCCAGCAGCCAAGTGGGGGCCGACACTGAAGCTTTCTTT
TRBV29-1	NA	TRBJ2-1	NA	CSATWTGDNEQFF	TGCAGCGCAACATGGACGGGAGACAATGAGCAGTTCTTC
TRBV7-9	NA	TRBJ1-6	NA	CASHTGRDSPLHF	TGTGCCAGCCACACAGGTCGGGATTCACCCCTCCACTTT
TRBV10-1	NA	TRBJ1-1	NA	CASSESKLLNTEAFF	TGCGCCAGCAGTGAGTCAAAGCTCTTAAACACTGAAGCTTTCTTT
TRBV28	NA	TRBJ1-2	TRBD1	CASRGTGRYGYTF	TGTGCCAGCAGGGGGACAGGGCGCTATGGCTACACCTTC
TRBV9	NA	TRBJ2-7	NA	CASSVTTGSAYEQYF	TGTGCCAGCAGCGTGACTACAGGGTCAGCCTACGAGCAGTACTTC
TRBV4-1	NA	TRBJ2-7	TRBD2	CASSQASGLAHEQYF	TGCGCCAGCAGCCAAGCCTCAGGACTAGCGCACGAGCAGTACTTC
TRBV27	NA	TRBJ2-1	NA	CASSIRALESNEQFF	TGTGCCAGCAGTATAAGAGCACTAGAAAGCAATGAGCAGTTCTTC
TRBV5-8	NA	TRBJ1-5	TRBD1	CASSDGQEFNQPQHF	TGTGCCAGCAGCGATGGACAGGAGTTCAATCAGCCCCAGCATTTT
TRBV4-1	NA	TRBJ2-7	NA	CASSRLAGTYEQYF	TGCGCCAGCAGCCGATTGGCGGGGACCTACGAGCAGTACTTC
TRBV14	NA	TRBJ1-1	NA	CASSPGVTEAFF	TGTGCCAGCAGCCCAGGGGTAACTGAAGCTTTCTTT
TRBV5-6	NA	TRBJ1-2	TRBD1	CASSAGTGYFGYTF	TGTGCCAGCAGCGCGGGGACAGGGTATTTTGGCTACACCTTC
TRBV7-6	NA	TRBJ1-5	NA	CASSPGAGVSNQPQHF	TGTGCCAGCAGCCCCGGGGCAGGGGTGAGCAATCAGCCCCAGCATTTT
TRBV6-5	NA	TRBJ2-1	NA	CASSYLVGGDNEQFF	TGTGCCAGCAGTTACTTGGTAGGGGGGGACAATGAGCAGTTCTTC
TRBV9	NA	TRBJ2-1	NA	CASSEGVSLAWEQFF	TGTGCCAGCAGCGAGGGGGTTAGTCTAGCATGGGAGCAGTTCTTC
TRBV7-9	NA	TRBJ2-5	NA	CASSPIRRDQETQYF	TGTGCCAGCAGCCCTATCCGACGGGACCAAGAGACCCAGTACTTC
TRBV5-8	NA	TRBJ2-7	NA	CASSRGLRDEQYF	TGTGCCAGCAGCAGGGGATTACGTGACGAGCAGTACTTC
TRBV6-5	NA	TRBJ1-1	NA	CASSYSNGILNTEAFF	TGTGCCAGCAGTTACTCGAACGGTATCTTGAACACTGAAGCTTTCTTT
TRBV28	NA	TRBJ2-5	NA	CASSPPKETQYF	TGTGCCAGCAGTCCTCCTAAAGAGACCCAGTACTTC
TRBV5-1	NA	TRBJ2-1	NA	CASSPPMRVNEQFF	TGCGCCAGCAGCCCCCCTATGCGGGTCAATGAGCAGTTCTTC
TRBV5-1	once	TRBJ2-7	TRBD2	CASSLEIGGLAGGSYTEQYF	TGCGCCAGCAGCTTGGAGATTGGAGGACTAGCGGGAGGGTCCTATACGGAGCAGTACTTC
TRBV2	NA	TRBJ2-7	TRBD1	CASSGQGYEQYF	TGTGCCAGCAGCGGACAGGGCTACGAGCAGTACTTC
TRBV10-3	NA	TRBJ1-2	NA	CAISDNRDHGYTF	TGTGCCATCAGTGATAACAGGGATCATGGCTACACCTTC
TRBV19	NA	TRBJ2-7	TRBD1	CASSIRGQGRDEQYF	TGTGCCAGTAGTATAAGAGGACAGGGGCGGGACGAGCAGTACTTC
TRBV5-6	NA	TRBJ2-1	NA	CASSFTGDSYNEQFF	TGTGCCAGCAGCTTCACGGGAGACTCCTACAATGAGCAGTTCTTC
TRBV19	NA	TRBJ2-7	NA	CASSMYRTYEQYF	TGTGCCAGTAGTATGTACAGGACCTACGAGCAGTACTTC
TRBV7-8	NA	TRBJ2-7	TRBD2	CASSPRLARAYEQYF	TGTGCCAGCAGCCCCCGACTAGCGCGGGCCTACGAGCAGTACTTC
TRBV4-1	NA	TRBJ2-7	NA	CASSQTGFYEQYF	TGCGCCAGCAGCCAAACAGGGTTCTACGAGCAGTACTTC
TRBV6-6	NA	TRBJ1-4	NA	CASSGYTNEKLFF	TGTGCCAGCTCGGGTTACACTAATGAAAAGCTGTTTTTT
TRBV14	NA	TRBJ2-7	NA	CASSQVGGRYEQYF	TGTGCCAGCAGCCAAGTCGGGGGACGATACGAGCAGTACTTC
TRBV10-3	NA	TRBJ1-4	TRBD1	CAISDPGQGVEKLFF	TGTGCCATCAGTGATCCGGGACAGGGTGTAGAGAAACTGTTTTTT
TRBV2	once	TRBJ1-3	NA	CASSPGVAGNTIYF	TGTGCCAGCAGTCCAGGGGTTGCCGGAAACACCATATATTTT
TRBV4-1	NA	TRBJ1-5	NA	CASSQDSGRVNQPQHF	TGCGCCAGCAGCCAAGATTCTGGCAGGGTAAATCAGCCCCAGCATTTT